This T cell receptor beta chain was recorded in a study of blood T cell repertoires in COVID-19. Across the study: Samples taken during acute and convalescent COVID-19 were collected in the United States, Italy and Spain. From T cells, B-cell-depleted T cells, or PBMCs came the material, which was cDNA or gDNA.

Original processing methods: Amplifying reference gene primers gave estimates of nucleated cell counts. Data came from immunoSEQ multiplex PCR; TCRdb stores just in-frame clones and leaves some out. V and J calls and clone size are given by that table; D and trimming were obtained from the DNA. The sample lists 340,000 or so clones; 80% to 90% were seen once. This clone was seen more than once but under ten times. J was trimmed by 8 bases and V by 2 bases; bases with no gene match: 6. Germline V gives CDR1 SGHDT, CDR2 YYEEEE. This CDR3 is built from 15 residues. Sequences were obtained from peripheral blood. The source is a man in his fifties or sixties with active or convalescent COVID-19. The gene calls are TRBV5-6 and TRBJ1-6; TRBD1 aligns across 8 bases. The CDR3 DNA reads TGTGCCAGCAGCTTTGGACAGGGATATTATTCACCCCTCCACTTT. Amino acid sequence: CASSFGQGYYSPLHF.